The rows below give T cell receptor beta chains drawn from one sample of a study of beta chain features in type 1 diabetes. The method was immunoSEQ multiplex PCR; TCRdb's version includes in-frame clones alone and lacks a portion of them. The sample lists approximately 84,000 clones; roughly a third were seen once. What was sequenced was stem cell memory CD4+ T cells from blood. The receptors were gathered from a woman aged 18 to 35 in good health. Both conserved end residues are part of each CDR3. The order of the fields is CDR3 DNA, CDR3 protein, D gene, J gene, V gene, clone size. A D gene is named only where the DNA matches it firmly. Rows may omit the clone size; those that give it use once, few, many or a size class.

TGTGCCCCCAGGGGGGGATCCTATGGCTACACCTTC | CAPRGGSYGYTF | TRBD1 | TRBJ1-2 | TRBV15 | NA
TGTGCCAGCAGTGAATTCGAATGGACTAGCGGTCTCAATGAGCAGTTCTTC | CASSEFEWTSGLNEQFF | TRBD2 | TRBJ2-1 | TRBV6-1 | NA
TGTGCCAGCAGCTTGGACAGGGGTAATGAAAAACTGTTTTTT | CASSLDRGNEKLFF | TRBD1 | TRBJ1-4 | TRBV7-2 | NA
TGCAGCGTCGCATTCACAGGAGCTCTCTCCTATGGCTACACCTTC | CSVAFTGALSYGYTF | NA | TRBJ1-2 | TRBV29-1 | few
TGCGCCAGCAAGGCAGCGGCCGTGGATGAAAAACTGTTTTTT | CASKAAAVDEKLFF | NA | TRBJ1-4 | TRBV5-1 | few
TGTGCCAGCAGCCCTGCGGGGACTAGCGGGAGTCAGGAGACCCAGTACTTC | CASSPAGTSGSQETQYF | TRBD2 | TRBJ2-5 | TRBV11-2 | NA
TGTGCCTGGAGTCCCCTAAGCGGGGGGCATAAGGAGACCCAGTACTTC | CAWSPLSGGHKETQYF | TRBD2 | TRBJ2-5 | TRBV30 | NA
TGTGCCAGCAGCCCATTGATCGGGGGTCTGAACACTGAAGCTTTCTTT | CASSPLIGGLNTEAFF | NA | TRBJ1-1 | TRBV11-2 | few
TGTGCCAGCACTGGAACAGTTATCAGCAATCAGCCCCAGCATTTT | CASTGTVISNQPQHF | NA | TRBJ1-5 | TRBV2 | NA
TGCGCCAGCAGCTTGCGGGGGGCCTCCTACGAGCAGTACTTC | CASSLRGASYEQYF | NA | TRBJ2-7 | TRBV5-1 | NA
TGTGCCAGCAGTCGTGGACTAGCTGATGACAATGAGCAGTTCTTC | CASSRGLADDNEQFF | TRBD2 | TRBJ2-1 | TRBV13 | NA
TGTGCCATCACGGGGGGCCGGGGCTACACCTTC | CAITGGRGYTF | NA | TRBJ1-2 | TRBV10-3 | NA
TGCAGCGTTATGAGTATAGCGGAGTTATCCTACGAGCAGTACTTC | CSVMSIAELSYEQYF | NA | TRBJ2-7 | TRBV29-1 | many
TGTGCCAGCAGCCCTCGCCTCGGTACCGTGACGGGTGAGCAGTACTTC | CASSPRLGTVTGEQYF | NA | TRBJ2-7 | TRBV14 | NA
TGTGCCAGCAGCTTAGCCGGGACATCTCAGAATGGCTACACCTTC | CASSLAGTSQNGYTF | NA | TRBJ1-2 | TRBV7-2 | NA
TGTGCCAGCAGCTTGACAGTGAACACTGAAGCTTTCTTT | CASSLTVNTEAFF | NA | TRBJ1-1 | TRBV5-6 | few